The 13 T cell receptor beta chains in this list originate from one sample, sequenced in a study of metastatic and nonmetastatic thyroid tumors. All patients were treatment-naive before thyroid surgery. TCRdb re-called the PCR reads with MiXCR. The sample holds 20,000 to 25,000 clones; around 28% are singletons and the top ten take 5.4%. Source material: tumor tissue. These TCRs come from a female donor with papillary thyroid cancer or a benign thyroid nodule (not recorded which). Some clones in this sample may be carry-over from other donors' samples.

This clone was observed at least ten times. CDR3 DNA: TGTGCCAGCAGTGACAGGGCCGAATACGAGCAGTACTTC. It encodes CASSDRAEYEQYF. The V and J genes are TRBV6-4 and TRBJ2-7; D uncertain. Per germline, CDR1 MRHNA and CDR2 SNTAGT. This CDR3 is 13 amino acids long. V lost 2 bases to trimming and J lost 4 bases, with 9 bases between them.

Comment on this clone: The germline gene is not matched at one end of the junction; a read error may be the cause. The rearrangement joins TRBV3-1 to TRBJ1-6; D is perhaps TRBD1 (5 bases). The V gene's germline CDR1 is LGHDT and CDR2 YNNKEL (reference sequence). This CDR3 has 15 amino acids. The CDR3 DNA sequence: TGTGCCAGCAGCAACCTTGGAGGGGATAGTTCACCCATCCACTTT. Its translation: CASSNLGGDSSPIHF.

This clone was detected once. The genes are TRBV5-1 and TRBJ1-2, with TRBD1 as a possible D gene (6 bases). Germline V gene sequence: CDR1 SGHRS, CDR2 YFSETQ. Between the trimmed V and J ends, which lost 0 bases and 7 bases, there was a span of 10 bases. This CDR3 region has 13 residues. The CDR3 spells CASSLVRGGGYTF. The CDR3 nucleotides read TGCGCCAGCAGCTTGGTCAGGGGTGGTGGCTACACCTTC.

CDR3 sequence (DNA): TGTGCCAGCAGGATAACTATCGGGGGGGCCCTTGGATATACGCAGTATTTT. This gives the protein CASRITIGGALGYTQYF. The chain joins TRBV6-6 to TRBJ2-3; 8 nucleotides agree with TRBD2. Germline CDR1 is MNHNY and CDR2 is SVGAGI (reference sequence). This CDR3 region has 17 residues. Trimming removed 6 bases from V and 7 bases from J; junction bases left unmatched: 18.

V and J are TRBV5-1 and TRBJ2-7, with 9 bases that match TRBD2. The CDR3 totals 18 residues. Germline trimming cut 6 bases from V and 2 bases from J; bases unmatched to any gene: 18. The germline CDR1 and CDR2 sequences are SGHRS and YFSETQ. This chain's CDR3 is CASIREPVLAGATYEQYF. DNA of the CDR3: TGCGCCAGCATCAGAGAGCCGGTACTAGCGGGTGCTACCTACGAGCAGTACTTC.

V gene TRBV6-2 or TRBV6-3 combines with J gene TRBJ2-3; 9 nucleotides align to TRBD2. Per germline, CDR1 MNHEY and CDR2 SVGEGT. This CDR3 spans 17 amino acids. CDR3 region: CVSSELGSGGDSDTQYF. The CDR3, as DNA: TGTGTTAGCAGTGAACTCGGTAGCGGGGGTGACTCAGATACGCAGTATTTT.

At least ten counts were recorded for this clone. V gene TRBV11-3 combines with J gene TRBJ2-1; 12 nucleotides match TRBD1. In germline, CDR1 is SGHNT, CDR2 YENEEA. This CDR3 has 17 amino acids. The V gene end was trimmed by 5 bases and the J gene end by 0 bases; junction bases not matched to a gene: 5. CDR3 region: CASSPGTGGSSYNEQFF. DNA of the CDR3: TGTGCCAGCAGCCCCGGGACAGGGGGCAGCTCCTACAATGAGCAGTTCTTC.

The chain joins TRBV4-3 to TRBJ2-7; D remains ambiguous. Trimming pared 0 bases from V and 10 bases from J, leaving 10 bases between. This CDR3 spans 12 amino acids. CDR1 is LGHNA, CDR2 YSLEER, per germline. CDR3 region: CASSQDRSRQYF. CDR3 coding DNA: TGCGCCAGCAGCCAAGATCGATCTAGACAGTACTTC.

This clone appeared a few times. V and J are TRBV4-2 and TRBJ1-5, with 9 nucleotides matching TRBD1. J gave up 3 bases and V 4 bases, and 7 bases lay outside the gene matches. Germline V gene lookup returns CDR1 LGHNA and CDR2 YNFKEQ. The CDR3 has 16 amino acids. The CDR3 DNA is TGTGCCAGCAGCCTAACAACAGGGGGCTTCAATCAGCCCCAGCATTTT. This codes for CASSLTTGGFNQPQHF.

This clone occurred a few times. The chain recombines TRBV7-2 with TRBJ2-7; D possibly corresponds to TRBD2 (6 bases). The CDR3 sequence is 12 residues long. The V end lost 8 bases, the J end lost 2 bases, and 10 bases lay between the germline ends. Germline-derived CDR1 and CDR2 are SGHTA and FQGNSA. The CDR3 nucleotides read TGTGCCAGCGGGGGGAGCGCCTACGAGCAGTACTTC. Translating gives CASGGSAYEQYF.

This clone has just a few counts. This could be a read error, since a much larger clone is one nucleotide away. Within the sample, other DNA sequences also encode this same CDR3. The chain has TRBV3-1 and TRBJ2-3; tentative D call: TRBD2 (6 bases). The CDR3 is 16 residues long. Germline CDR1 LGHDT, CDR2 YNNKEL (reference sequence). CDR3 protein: CASSQLASRSTDTQYF. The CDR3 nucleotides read TGTGCCAGCAGCCAGCTAGCGTCGCGTAGCACAGATACTCAGTATTTT.

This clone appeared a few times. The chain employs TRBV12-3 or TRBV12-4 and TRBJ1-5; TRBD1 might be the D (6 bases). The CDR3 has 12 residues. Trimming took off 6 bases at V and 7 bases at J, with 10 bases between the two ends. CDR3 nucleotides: TGTGCCAGCAGCCCAGGGGTCCAGCCCCAGCATTTT. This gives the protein CASSPGVQPQHF.

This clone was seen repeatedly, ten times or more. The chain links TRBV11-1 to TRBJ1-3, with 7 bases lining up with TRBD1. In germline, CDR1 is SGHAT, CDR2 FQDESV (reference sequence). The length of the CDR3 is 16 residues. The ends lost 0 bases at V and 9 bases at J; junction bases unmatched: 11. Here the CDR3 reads CASSLARDSGFSTIYF. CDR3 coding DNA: TGTGCCAGCAGCTTAGCGCGGGACAGCGGATTCAGCACCATATATTTT.